Listed below are T cell receptor beta chains from one sample, sequenced in a study of vaccination and CD4 T cells after COVID-19. No antigen has been assigned to these receptors. TCRdb re-called the PCR reads through MiXCR, storing one row per CDR3 protein. Of 15,000 to 20,000 distinct CDR3 sequences in the sample, under 45% were seen once. The specimen comprised CD4+ T cells from blood, cultured in vitro, sampled after SARS-CoV-2 vaccination. These receptors were obtained from a human donor who had recovered from COVID-19. Both conserved end residues are trimmed from each CDR3.

j_gene | v_gene | CDR3aa
TRBJ1-1 | TRBV15 | ATSRDRTNTEAF
TRBJ1-1 | TRBV6-5 | ASSYRTQGDKAF
TRBJ2-3 | TRBV10-3 | AISESGLSTDTQY
TRBJ1-2 | TRBV27 | ASRTGTYGYT
TRBJ2-5 | TRBV7-2 | ASSTRTGGGWETQY
TRBJ1-5 | TRBV6-2/TRBV6-3 | ASSYVGGQPQH
TRBJ2-2 | TRBV7-2 | ASSLYRSSNTGELF
TRBJ2-7 | TRBV19 | ASSRTSGSLGEQY
TRBJ2-3 | TRBV2 | ASGLTGGSTDTQY
TRBJ2-5 | TRBV5-5 | AGSKGLAASQETQY
TRBJ2-6 | TRBV4-3 | ASSQEGGTGANVLT
TRBJ2-1 | TRBV6-1 | ASRTFQREGGNEQF
TRBJ1-5 | TRBV7-7 | ASSQNGTLGYSNQPQH